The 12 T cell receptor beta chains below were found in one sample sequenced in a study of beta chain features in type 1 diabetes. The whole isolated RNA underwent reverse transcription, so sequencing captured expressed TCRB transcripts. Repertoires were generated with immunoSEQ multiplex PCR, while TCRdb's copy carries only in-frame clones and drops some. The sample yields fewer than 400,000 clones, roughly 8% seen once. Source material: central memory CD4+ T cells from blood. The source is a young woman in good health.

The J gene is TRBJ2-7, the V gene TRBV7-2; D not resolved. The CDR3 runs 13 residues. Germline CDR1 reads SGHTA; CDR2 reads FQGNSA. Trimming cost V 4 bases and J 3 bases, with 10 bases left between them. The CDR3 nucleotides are TGTGCCAGCAGCTCGCCAACTATCTACGAGCAGTACTTC. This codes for CASSSPTIYEQYF. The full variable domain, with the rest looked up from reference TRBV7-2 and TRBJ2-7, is GAGVSQSPSNKVTEKGKDVELRCDPISGHTALYWYRQSLGQGLEFLIYFQGNSAPDKSGLPSDRFSAERTGGSVSTLTIQRTQQEDSAVYLCASSSPTIYEQYFGPGTRLTVT.

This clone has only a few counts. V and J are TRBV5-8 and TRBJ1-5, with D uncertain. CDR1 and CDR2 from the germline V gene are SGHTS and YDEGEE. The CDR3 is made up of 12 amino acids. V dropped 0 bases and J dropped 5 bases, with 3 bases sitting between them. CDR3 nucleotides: TGTGCCAGCAGCTTGGTCGATCAGCCCCAGCATTTT. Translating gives CASSLVDQPQHF.

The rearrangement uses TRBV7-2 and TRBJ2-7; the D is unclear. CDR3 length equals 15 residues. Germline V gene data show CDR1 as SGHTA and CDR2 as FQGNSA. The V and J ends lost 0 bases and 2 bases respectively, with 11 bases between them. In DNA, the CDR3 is TGTGCCAGCAGCTTAGCCGAAGGGTCCCCCTACGAGCAGTACTTC. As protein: CASSLAEGSPYEQYF.

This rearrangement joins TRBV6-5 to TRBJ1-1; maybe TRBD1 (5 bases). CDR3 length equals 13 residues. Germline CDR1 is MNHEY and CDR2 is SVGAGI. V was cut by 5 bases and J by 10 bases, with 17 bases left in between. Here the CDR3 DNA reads TGTGCCAGCAGTACTTACCTCAAACAGGTAGCTTTCTTT. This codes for CASSTYLKQVAFF.

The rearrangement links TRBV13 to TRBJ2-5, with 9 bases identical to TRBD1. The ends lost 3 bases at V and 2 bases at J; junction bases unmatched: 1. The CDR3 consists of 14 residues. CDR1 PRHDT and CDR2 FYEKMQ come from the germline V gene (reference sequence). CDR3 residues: CASSLTGGQETQYF. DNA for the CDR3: TGTGCCAGCAGCTTGACAGGGGGACAAGAGACCCAGTACTTC.

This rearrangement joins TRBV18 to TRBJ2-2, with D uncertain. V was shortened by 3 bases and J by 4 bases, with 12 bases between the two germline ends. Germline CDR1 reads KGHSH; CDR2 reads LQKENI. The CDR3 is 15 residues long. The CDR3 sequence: CASSPSIDFTGELFF. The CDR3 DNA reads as TGTGCCAGCTCACCGTCGATTGATTTCACCGGGGAGCTGTTTTTT.

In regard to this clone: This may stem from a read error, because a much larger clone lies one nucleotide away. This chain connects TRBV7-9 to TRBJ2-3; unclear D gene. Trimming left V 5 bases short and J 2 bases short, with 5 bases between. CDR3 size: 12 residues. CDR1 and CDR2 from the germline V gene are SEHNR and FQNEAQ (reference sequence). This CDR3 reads CASSPNTDTQYF. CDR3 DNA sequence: TGTGCCAGCAGCCCTAACACAGATACGCAGTATTTT. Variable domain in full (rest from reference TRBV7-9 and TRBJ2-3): DTGVSQNPRHKITKRGQNVTFRCDPISEHNRLYWYRQTLGQGPEFLTYFQNEAQLEKSRLLSDRFSAERPKGSFSTLEIQRTEQGDSAMYLCASSPNTDTQYFGPGTRLTVL.

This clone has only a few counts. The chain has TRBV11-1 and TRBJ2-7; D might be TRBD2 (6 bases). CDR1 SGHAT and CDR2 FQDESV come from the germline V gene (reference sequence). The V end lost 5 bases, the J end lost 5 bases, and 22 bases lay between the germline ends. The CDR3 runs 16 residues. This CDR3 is CASSHPRDSNSNEQYF. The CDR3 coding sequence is TGTGCCAGCAGCCACCCCAGGGACTCGAATTCAAACGAGCAGTACTTC.

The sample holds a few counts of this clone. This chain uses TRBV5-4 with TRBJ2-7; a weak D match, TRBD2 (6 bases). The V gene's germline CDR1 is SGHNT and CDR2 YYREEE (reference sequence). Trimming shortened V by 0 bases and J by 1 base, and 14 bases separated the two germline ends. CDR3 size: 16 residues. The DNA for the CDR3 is TGTGCCAGCAGCTTGGGGGTGCGCGGGAAGTCCTACGAGCAGTACTTC. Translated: CASSLGVRGKSYEQYF.

CDR3 in DNA: TGCGCCAGCAGCTTTTTCCCCGGCTCCTACAATGAGCAGTTCTTC. It codes for CASSFFPGSYNEQFF. The chain joins TRBV5-1 to TRBJ2-1; D gene unclear. The CDR3 sequence is 15 residues long. The germline gives CDR1 SGHRS, CDR2 YFSETQ. Trimming removed 2 bases at V and 0 bases at J, with 9 bases between. Full variable domain (outside the CDR3, taken from reference TRBV5-1 and TRBJ2-1): KAGVTQTPRYLIKTRGQQVTLSCSPISGHRSVSWYQQTPGQGLQFLFEYFSETQRNKGNFPGRFSGRQFSNSRSEMNVSTLELGDSALYLCASSFFPGSYNEQFFGPGTRLTVL.

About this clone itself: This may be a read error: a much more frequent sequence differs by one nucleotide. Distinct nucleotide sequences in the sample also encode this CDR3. The CDR3 region is CASSLDNEQFF. The CDR3 bases are TGTGCCAGCAGCCTAGACAATGAGCAGTTCTTC. The J gene is TRBJ2-1, the V gene TRBV7-9; D is uncertain. The CDR3 covers 11 residues. Trimming cost V 5 bases and J 5 bases, with 4 bases left between them. CDR1 SEHNR and CDR2 FQNEAQ come from the germline V gene (reference sequence).

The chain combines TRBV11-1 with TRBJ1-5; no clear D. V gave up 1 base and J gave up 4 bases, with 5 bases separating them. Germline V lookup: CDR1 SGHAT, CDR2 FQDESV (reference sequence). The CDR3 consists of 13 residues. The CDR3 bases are TGTGCCAGCAGCTTAGACAGAAATCAGCCCCAGCATTTT. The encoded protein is CASSLDRNQPQHF.